Listed below are T cell receptor beta chains from one sample, sequenced in a study of T cells in Graves' hyperthyroidism and ophthalmopathy. TCRdb reprocessed the multiplex PCR reads with MiXCR, giving one entry per CDR3 protein. There are about 400,000 distinct CDR3 sequences in the sample; approximately 14% occur only once, and around a quarter lies in the top ten. The sample consisted of blood. Every receptor here comes from a woman younger than 30 with Graves' hyperthyroidism that later progressed to Graves' ophthalmopathy. CDR3s include the opening cysteine and the closing phenylalanine or tryptophan. The D gene is left open where the match is weak. Clone size, where shown, is once, few, many, or a class for clones that have expanded.

TRBJ2-3,TRBV28,NA,few,TGTGCCAGCAGTTTATCGGGCTCGGCCGAAGCTGAGTATTTT,CASSLSGSAEAEYF
TRBJ2-3,TRBV27,NA,many,TGTGCCAGCAGTTTATTGGACAGCTTCACAGATACGCAGTATTTT,CASSLLDSFTDTQYF
TRBJ2-3,TRBV6-2/TRBV6-3,NA,NA,TGTGCCAGCAATTACTCGAGGACAGAGGGCACAGATACGCAGTATTTT,CASNYSRTEGTDTQYF
TRBJ1-5,TRBV6-6,NA,many,TGTGCCAGCAGTTACTTCCAGGATCCAAGGAGCAATCAGCCCCAGCATTTT,CASSYFQDPRSNQPQHF
TRBJ2-7,TRBV10-3,NA,NA,TGTGCCATCAGTGAGTTCGGACTCAGGGGGGCAGGGTCCTACGAGCAGTACTTC,CAISEFGLRGAGSYEQYF
TRBJ2-4,TRBV6-1,NA,many,TGTGCCAGCAGGGAATGGACCGCCGGGCTAGCCAAAAACATTCAGTACTTC,CASREWTAGLAKNIQYF
TRBJ2-1,TRBV20-1,NA,NA,TGCAGTGCTAGAGAGCAGGACAGCCTCCCGACTTTCAATGAGCAGTTCTTC,CSAREQDSLPTFNEQFF
TRBJ2-5,TRBV2,NA,many,TGTGCCAGCAGCGGTCGGACCAGAAACTTC,CASSGRTRNF
TRBJ2-7,TRBV6-1,TRBD2,NA,TGTGCCAGCAGACTAAGCGGGGCGCAGTACTTC,CASRLSGAQYF
TRBJ2-3,TRBV6-4,TRBD1,few,TGTGCCAGCAGTGAGGGAAAAGGACAGGTCACAGATACGCAGTATTTT,CASSEGKGQVTDTQYF
TRBJ2-5,TRBV30,NA,many,TGTGCCTGGAGTGGAGGGGGTGAAGAGACCCAGTACTTC,CAWSGGGEETQYF
TRBJ2-3,TRBV4-3,NA,NA,TGCGCCAGCAGCCAAGAATTTCCAGCCGGCGGGAAACTCACAGATACGCAGTATTTT,CASSQEFPAGGKLTDTQYF
TRBJ1-1,TRBV20-1,NA,many,TGCAGTGCCCTCAGTTGGCAGTTGAACACTGAAGCTTTCTTT,CSALSWQLNTEAFF
TRBJ1-2,TRBV6-1,NA,many,TGTGCCAGCAGTGAAGCAGGGACTTCAACCACCTATGGCTACACCTTC,CASSEAGTSTTYGYTF
TRBJ1-4,TRBV20-1,NA,many,TGCAGTGCTAGAGACCGGCAGGTTGAAAAACTGTTTTTT,CSARDRQVEKLFF
TRBJ1-4,TRBV6-1,NA,NA,TGTGCCAGCAGCTCGAGGCCCTATCGAAATGAAAAACTGTTTTTT,CASSSRPYRNEKLFF
TRBJ1-4,TRBV13,NA,many,TGTGCCAGCAGCTCCCTCGAGGGGCCTGAAAAACTGTTTTTT,CASSSLEGPEKLFF
TRBJ2-2,TRBV4-1,NA,many,TGCGCCAGCAGCCAAGAGGGTATTCTAACCGGGGAGCTGTTTTTT,CASSQEGILTGELFF
TRBJ1-1,TRBV5-1,NA,NA,TGCGCCAGCAGCTTGAGGGGCTACACTGAAGCTTTCTTT,CASSLRGYTEAFF
TRBJ2-7,TRBV6-1,NA,many,TGTGCCAGCGGGGGGAGCTCCTACGAGCAGTACTTC,CASGGSSYEQYF
TRBJ2-7,TRBV20-1,TRBD2,many,TGCAGTGCTAGAACGACTAGCGGGATCAACGAGCAGTACTTC,CSARTTSGINEQYF
TRBJ2-2,TRBV2,NA,many,TGTGCCAGCAGTGAAAGGGGGGCCGGGGAGCTGTTTTTT,CASSERGAGELFF
TRBJ2-3,TRBV5-1,TRBD1,NA,TGCGCCAGCAGCGAAGGGACAGGGGGCACAGATACGCAGTATTTT,CASSEGTGGTDTQYF
TRBJ2-1,TRBV28,NA,many,NA,CASSSSEGLREQFF
TRBJ2-1,TRBV20-1,NA,few,TGCAGTGCTAGACATCCCAGTCGCGACAATGAGCAGTTCTTC,CSARHPSRDNEQFF
TRBJ1-1,TRBV20-1,NA,many,TGCAGTGCTAGAAGGGTGGACACTGAAGCTTTCTTT,CSARRVDTEAFF
TRBJ2-2,TRBV4-2,NA,few,TGTGCCAGCAGCCAGTATACCGGCCGGGAGCTGTTTTTT,CASSQYTGRELFF
TRBJ2-7,TRBV5-1,TRBD2,NA,TGCGCCAGCAGCTTGGCCTTGCGGGAGGCCTCCTACGAGCAGTACTTC,CASSLALREASYEQYF
TRBJ2-7,TRBV12-3/TRBV12-4,TRBD1,many,TGTGCCAGCAGTTTTCAGGGGGCCTCATCCTACGAGCAGTACTTC,CASSFQGASSYEQYF
TRBJ1-5,TRBV3-1,TRBD1,many,TGTGCCAGCAGCCCTACTCAGGGGGATAGCAATCAGCCCCAGCATTTT,CASSPTQGDSNQPQHF
TRBJ2-1,TRBV4-2,NA,few,TGTGCCAGCAGCCACCCGGGACCGGAGGGCCATGAGCAGTTCTTC,CASSHPGPEGHEQFF
TRBJ2-5,TRBV4-3,NA,many,TGCGCCAGCAGCCAAGAATTTGGGGGTTCGGAGACCCAGTACTTC,CASSQEFGGSETQYF
TRBJ2-5,TRBV20-1,NA,NA,TGCAGTGCTAGAGAGCCGCTGGCGGAGACCCAGTACTTC,CSAREPLAETQYF
TRBJ2-7,TRBV27,NA,many,TGTGCCAGCAGGGAGCATAACTCCTACGAGCAGTACTTC,CASREHNSYEQYF
TRBJ1-1,TRBV6-5,TRBD1,few,TGTGCCAGCAGTTACAGGCAGGGGGTTGGGACTGAAGCTTTCTTT,CASSYRQGVGTEAFF
TRBJ2-1,TRBV14,TRBD1,many,TGTGCCAGCAGCCACAATCGAGACAGGGTCTACAATGAGCAGTTCTTC,CASSHNRDRVYNEQFF
TRBJ1-2,TRBV27,NA,NA,TGTGCCAGCAGGGGCCATAACTATGGCTACACCTTC,CASRGHNYGYTF
TRBJ1-4,TRBV27,TRBD1,many,TGTGCCAGCAGTTACAGGGGTACTAATGAAAAACTGTTTTTT,CASSYRGTNEKLFF
TRBJ2-5,TRBV30,NA,few,TGTGCCTGGAGTTTGACCCGGAAAGAGACCCAGTACTTC,CAWSLTRKETQYF
TRBJ2-1,TRBV28,TRBD2,many,TGTGCCAGCAGTCTGATAGCGGGTTTGAATGAGCAGTTCTTC,CASSLIAGLNEQFF
TRBJ2-5,TRBV20-1,NA,many,TGCAGTGCTAGCCCGGGCTCTCGGGAGACCCAGTACTTC,CSASPGSRETQYF
TRBJ1-3,TRBV20-1,NA,NA,TGCAGTGCTTCACAGTTCTTCACTGGAAACACCATATATTTT,CSASQFFTGNTIYF
TRBJ2-2,TRBV20-1,TRBD2,few,TGCAGTGCTTTTAATCCGGGACTAGCTGTGACCGGGGAGCTGTTTTTT,CSAFNPGLAVTGELFF
TRBJ2-2,TRBV28,NA,many,TGTGCCAGCAGTCTTTACACCGGGGAGCTGTTTTTT,CASSLYTGELFF
TRBJ2-2,TRBV6-1,NA,few,TGTGCCAGCAGTCAGCGGGACATGGTTTTTCCCGGGGAGCTGTTTTTT,CASSQRDMVFPGELFF
TRBJ1-1,TRBV20-1,NA,many,TGCAGTGCAAAGGTAGGAGGGAACACTGAAGCTTTCTTT,CSAKVGGNTEAFF
TRBJ2-7,TRBV6-1,NA,many,TGTGCCAGCAGGCTCAACTACGAGCAGTACTTC,CASRLNYEQYF
TRBJ2-3,TRBV28,NA,many,TGTGCCAGCGGGGGACACCCTACGCAGTATTTT,CASGGHPTQYF
TRBJ2-3,TRBV25-1,TRBD1,NA,TGTGCCAGCGGGGGACAGGGCAATTGGGGAGATACGCAGTATTTT,CASGGQGNWGDTQYF
TRBJ1-3,TRBV4-3,NA,NA,TGCGCCAGCAGCCAAGCGTCTGGCTCTGGAAACACCATATATTTT,CASSQASGSGNTIYF
TRBJ2-1,TRBV7-3,TRBD2,many,TGTGCCAGCAGCCCAACTAGCGGGAGCTGGAATGAGCAGTTCTTC,CASSPTSGSWNEQFF
TRBJ1-2,TRBV30,NA,many,TGTGCCTGGAGTGTTGCAGATGGCTACACCTTC,CAWSVADGYTF
TRBJ2-7,TRBV7-2,TRBD2,many,TGTGCCAGCAGCTCGGGGGGGAGCTCCTACGAGCAGTACTTC,CASSSGGSSYEQYF
TRBJ2-2,TRBV19,TRBD2,once,TGTGCCAGTAGTATTACTGGAACTAGCGGGAGGGCCCAGGGGGAGCTGTTTTTT,CASSITGTSGRAQGELFF
TRBJ2-6,TRBV27,NA,many,TGTGCCAGCAGCCGACGGCGACAGGCGAACTCTGGGGCCAACGTCCTGACTTTC,CASSRRRQANSGANVLTF
TRBJ1-1,TRBV6-1,NA,many,TGTGCCAGCAGTGAAGTATCATCGGCGGTCAACACTGAAGCTTTCTTT,CASSEVSSAVNTEAFF
TRBJ2-2,TRBV6-1,NA,NA,TGTGCCAGCAGTATCACTGACACCGGGGAGCTGTTTTTT,CASSITDTGELFF
TRBJ2-1,TRBV13,TRBD2,many,TGTGCCAGCAGCTTAGAGGGGACTAGAAGCAATGAGCAGTTCTTC,CASSLEGTRSNEQFF
TRBJ1-1,TRBV28,TRBD1,NA,TGTGCCAGCAGTTACGGGACAGACACTGAAGCTTTCTTT,CASSYGTDTEAFF